The present T cell receptor (beta chain) was sequenced within a study of cytomegalovirus exposure and HLA in healthy donors. PCR involved 60 Vbeta and 13 Jbeta primers. Original processing notes: Roughly 12 million of some 80 million unique TCR beta chains were shared, per a later count. Produced via immunoSEQ multiplex PCR; TCRdb's table is partial and in-frame only. V and J calls and clone size follow that table, whereas D and trimming were derived from the DNA. The repertoire holds roughly 140,000 clones, with 70% as singletons. Findings of the study overall: One cluster of highly shared sequence variants probably arose as a sequencing artifact. Using the classifier, cytomegalovirus status was reportedly diagnosed with high specificity and sensitivity.

Germline CDR1 reads MNHNS; CDR2 reads SASEGT. The CDR3 consists of 14 residues. A remark on this clone: The antigen is unknown. A junction end diverges from the germline sequence, so it may reflect a read error.

The material sequenced was PBMCs. The receptor comes from a woman in her thirties in good health and CMV-seronegative. This chain uses TRBV6-1 with TRBJ2-7; 7 nucleotides match TRBD2. The CDR3 bases are TGTGCCAGCAGTGAGTCGGTTGAGTTGGGACTATCCCCCTTC. It translates to CASSESVELGLSPF.